The following is a T cell receptor beta chain sequence with its context. As yet, its antigen is unknown. TCRdb itself ran the 5' RACE reads through MiXCR, one entry per CDR3 protein. The sample yields roughly 380,000 distinct CDR3 sequences, 28% seen once. The sample originates from a study of identical twins' blood T cells. Findings and caveats of the study: V gene usage reportedly matched far better within twin pairs than unrelated donors. Top TCRbeta clonotypes were shared more with twin than unrelated donors.

V gave up 0 bases and J gave up 2 bases; unmatched junction bases: 2. CDR1 is DFQATT, CDR2 SNEGSKA, per germline (reference sequence). The CDR3 sequence is 14 residues long. Donors were six healthy women in three monozygous twin pairs. V usage is TRBV20-1 and J usage is TRBJ2-7; 9 nucleotides align to TRBD1. Sequencing used PBMCs. This TCR derives from a woman aged 18 to 50 in good health. The CDR3, as DNA: TGCAGTGCTAGAGAGGGGACAGGGCCCTACGAGCAGTACTTC. It translates to CSAREGTGPYEQYF.